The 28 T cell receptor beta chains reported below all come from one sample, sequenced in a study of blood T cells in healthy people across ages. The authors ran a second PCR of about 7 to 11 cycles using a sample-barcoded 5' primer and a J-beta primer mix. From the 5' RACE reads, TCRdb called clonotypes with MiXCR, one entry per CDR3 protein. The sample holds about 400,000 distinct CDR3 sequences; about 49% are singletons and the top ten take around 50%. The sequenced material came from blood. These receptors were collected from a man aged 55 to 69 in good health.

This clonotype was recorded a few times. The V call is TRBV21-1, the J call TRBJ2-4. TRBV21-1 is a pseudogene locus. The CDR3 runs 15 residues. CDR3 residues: CASSARSSAKNIQYF. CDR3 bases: TGTGCCAGCAGCGCCAGGAGTTCGGCCAAAAACATTCAGTACTTC.

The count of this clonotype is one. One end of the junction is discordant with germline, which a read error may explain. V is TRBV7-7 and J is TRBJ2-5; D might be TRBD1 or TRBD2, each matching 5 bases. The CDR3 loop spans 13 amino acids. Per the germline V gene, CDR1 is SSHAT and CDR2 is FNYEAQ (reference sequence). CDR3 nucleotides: TGTGCTAGCAGCGTGCGTCCTGGGGGTGAGCAGTACTTC. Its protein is CASSVRPGGEQYF. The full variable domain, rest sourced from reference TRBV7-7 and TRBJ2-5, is GAGVSQSPRYKVTKRGQDVTLRCDPISSHATLYWYQQALGQGPEFLTYFNYEAQPDKSGLPSDRFSAERPEGSISTLTIQRTEQRDSAMYRCASSVRPGGEQYFGPGTRLLVL.

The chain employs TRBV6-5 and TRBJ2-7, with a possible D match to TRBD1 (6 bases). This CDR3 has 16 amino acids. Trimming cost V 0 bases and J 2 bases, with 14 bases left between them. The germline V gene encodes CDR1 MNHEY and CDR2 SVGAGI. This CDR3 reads CASSYSGGALTYEQYF. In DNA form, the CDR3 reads TGTGCCAGCAGTTACTCAGGGGGTGCTTTGACCTACGAGCAGTACTTC.

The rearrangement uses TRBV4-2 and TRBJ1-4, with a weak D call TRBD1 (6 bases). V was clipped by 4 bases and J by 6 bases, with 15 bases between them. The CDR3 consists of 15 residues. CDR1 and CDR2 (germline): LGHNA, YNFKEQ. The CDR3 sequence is CASSRQTGEDEKLFF. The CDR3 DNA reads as TGTGCCAGCAGCCGACAGACAGGAGAAGATGAAAAACTGTTTTTT.

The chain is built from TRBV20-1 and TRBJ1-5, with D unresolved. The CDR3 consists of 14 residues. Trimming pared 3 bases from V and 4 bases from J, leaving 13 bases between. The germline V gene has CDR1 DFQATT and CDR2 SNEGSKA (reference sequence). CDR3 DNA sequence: TGCAGTGCTAGTGCTGGCAGCATAAATCAGCCCCAGCATTTT. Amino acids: CSASAGSINQPQHF.

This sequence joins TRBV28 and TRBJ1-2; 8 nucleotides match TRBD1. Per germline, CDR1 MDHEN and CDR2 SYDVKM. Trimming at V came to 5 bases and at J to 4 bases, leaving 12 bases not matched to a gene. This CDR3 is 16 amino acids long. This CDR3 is CASSTVSGGGLYGYTF. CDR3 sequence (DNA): TGTGCCAGCAGTACCGTTTCAGGGGGCGGTCTCTATGGCTACACCTTC.

CDR3 coding DNA: TGCAGCGCCATTTCCAGCGAGACCCAGTACTTC. Protein: CSAISSETQYF. V is TRBV29-1 and J is TRBJ2-5; D is uncertain. The CDR3 totals 11 residues. Per germline, CDR1 SQVTM and CDR2 ANQGSEA. V was shortened by 7 bases and J by 5 bases, with 11 bases between the two germline ends. Looking up the rest from reference TRBV29-1 and TRBJ2-5 gives the full variable domain: SAVISQKPSRDICQRGTSLTIQCQVDSQVTMMFWYRQQPGQSLTLIATANQGSEATYESGFVIDKFPISRPNLTFSTLTVSNMSPEDSSIYLCSAISSETQYFGPGTRLLVL.

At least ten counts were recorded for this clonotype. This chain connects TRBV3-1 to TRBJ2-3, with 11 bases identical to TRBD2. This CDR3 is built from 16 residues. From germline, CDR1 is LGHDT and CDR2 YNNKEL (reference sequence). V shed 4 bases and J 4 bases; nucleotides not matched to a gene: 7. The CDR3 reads CASSPRLAGGADTQYF. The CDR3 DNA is TGTGCCAGCAGCCCGCGCCTAGCGGGAGGAGCAGATACGCAGTATTTT.

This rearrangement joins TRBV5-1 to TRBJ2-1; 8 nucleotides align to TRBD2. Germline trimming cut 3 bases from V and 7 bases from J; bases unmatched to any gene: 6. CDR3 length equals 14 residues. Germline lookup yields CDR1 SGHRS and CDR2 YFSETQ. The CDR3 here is CASSSGGVGNEQFF. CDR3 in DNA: TGCGCCAGCAGCTCCGGGGGGGTCGGGAATGAGCAGTTCTTC.

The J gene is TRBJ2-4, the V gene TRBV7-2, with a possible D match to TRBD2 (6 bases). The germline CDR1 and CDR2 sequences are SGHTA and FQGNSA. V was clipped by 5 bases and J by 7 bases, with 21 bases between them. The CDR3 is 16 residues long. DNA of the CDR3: TGTGCCAGCAGCCCTAGGCCGGCGGGATGGGAGAACATTCAGTACTTC. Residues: CASSPRPAGWENIQYF. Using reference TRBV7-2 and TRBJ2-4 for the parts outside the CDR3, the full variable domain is GAGVSQSPSNKVTEKGKDVELRCDPISGHTALYWYRQSLGQGLEFLIYFQGNSAPDKSGLPSDRFSAERTGGSVSTLTIQRTQQEDSAVYLCASSPRPAGWENIQYFGAGTRLSVL.

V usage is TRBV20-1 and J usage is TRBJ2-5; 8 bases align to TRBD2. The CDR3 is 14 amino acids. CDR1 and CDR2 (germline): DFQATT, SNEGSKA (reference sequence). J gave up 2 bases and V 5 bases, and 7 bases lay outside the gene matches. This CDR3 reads CSAGLLAAQETQYF. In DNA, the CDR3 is TGCAGTGCTGGACTACTAGCGGCTCAAGAGACCCAGTACTTC.

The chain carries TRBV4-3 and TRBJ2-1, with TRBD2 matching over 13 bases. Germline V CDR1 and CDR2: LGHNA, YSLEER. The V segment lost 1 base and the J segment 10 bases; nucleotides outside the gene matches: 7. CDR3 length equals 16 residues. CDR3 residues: CASSQAGTSGKPEQFF. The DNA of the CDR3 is TGCGCCAGCAGCCAAGCCGGGACTAGCGGGAAACCCGAGCAGTTCTTC.

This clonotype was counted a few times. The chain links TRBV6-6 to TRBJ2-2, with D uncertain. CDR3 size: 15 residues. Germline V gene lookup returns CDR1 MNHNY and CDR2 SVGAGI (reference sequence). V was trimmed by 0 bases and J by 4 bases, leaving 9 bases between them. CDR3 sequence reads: CASSYSPQVTGELFF. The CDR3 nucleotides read TGTGCCAGCAGTTACTCCCCCCAAGTCACCGGGGAGCTGTTTTTT.

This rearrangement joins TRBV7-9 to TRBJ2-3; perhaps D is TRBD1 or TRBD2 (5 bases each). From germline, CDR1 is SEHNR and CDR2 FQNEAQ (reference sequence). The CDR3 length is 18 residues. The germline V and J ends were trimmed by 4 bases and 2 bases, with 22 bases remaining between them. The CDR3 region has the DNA TGTGCCAGCAGCTCTGAGGGCCTCCAGGGAATCTACACAGATACGCAGTATTTT. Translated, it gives CASSSEGLQGIYTDTQYF.

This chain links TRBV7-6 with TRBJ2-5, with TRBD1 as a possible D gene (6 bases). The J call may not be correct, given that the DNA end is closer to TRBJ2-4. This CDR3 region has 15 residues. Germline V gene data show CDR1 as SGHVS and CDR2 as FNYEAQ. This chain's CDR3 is CASSPPQGSGNIQYF. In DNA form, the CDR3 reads TGTGCCAGCAGCCCACCACAGGGTTCGGGAAACATTCAGTACTTC.

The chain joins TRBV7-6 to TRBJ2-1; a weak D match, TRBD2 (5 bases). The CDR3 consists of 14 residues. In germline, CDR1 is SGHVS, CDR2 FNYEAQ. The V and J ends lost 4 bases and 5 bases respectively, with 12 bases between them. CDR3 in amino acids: CASSSQGRDNEQFF. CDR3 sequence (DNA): TGTGCCAGCAGCTCTCAAGGGCGGGACAATGAGCAGTTCTTC.

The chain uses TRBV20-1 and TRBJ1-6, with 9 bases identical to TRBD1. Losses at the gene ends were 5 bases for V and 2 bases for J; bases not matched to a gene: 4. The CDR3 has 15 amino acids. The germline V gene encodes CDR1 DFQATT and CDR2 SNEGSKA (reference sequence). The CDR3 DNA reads TGCAGTGCTCCGGACAGGGGCACCTATAATTCACCCCTCCACTTT. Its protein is CSAPDRGTYNSPLHF.

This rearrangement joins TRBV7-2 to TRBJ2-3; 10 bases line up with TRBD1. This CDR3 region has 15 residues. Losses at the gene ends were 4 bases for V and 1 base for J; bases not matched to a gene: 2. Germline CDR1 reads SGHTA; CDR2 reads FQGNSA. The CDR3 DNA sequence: TGTGCCAGCAGCTCGGGACAGGGGCGCACAGATACGCAGTATTTT. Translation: CASSSGQGRTDTQYF.

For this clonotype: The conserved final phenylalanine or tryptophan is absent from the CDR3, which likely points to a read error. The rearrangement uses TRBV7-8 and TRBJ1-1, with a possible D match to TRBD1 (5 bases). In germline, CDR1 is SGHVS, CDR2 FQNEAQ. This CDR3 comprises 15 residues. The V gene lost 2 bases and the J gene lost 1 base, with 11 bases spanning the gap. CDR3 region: CASSLSDSKNTEAFL. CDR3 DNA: TGTGCCAGCAGCTTAAGCGACAGCAAGAACACTGAAGCTTTCTTA.

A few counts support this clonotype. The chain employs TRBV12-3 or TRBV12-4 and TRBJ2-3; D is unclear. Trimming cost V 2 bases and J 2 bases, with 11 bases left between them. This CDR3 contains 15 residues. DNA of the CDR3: TGTGCCAGCAGTTTAAGGGTCGGTGCCACAGATACGCAGTATTTT. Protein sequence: CASSLRVGATDTQYF.

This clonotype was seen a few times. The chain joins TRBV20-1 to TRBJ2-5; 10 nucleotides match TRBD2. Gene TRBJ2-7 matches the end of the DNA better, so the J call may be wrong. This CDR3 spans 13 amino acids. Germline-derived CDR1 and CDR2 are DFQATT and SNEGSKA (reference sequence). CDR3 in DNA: TGCAGTGCTATAGCGGGAGGAGCCTACGAGCAGTACTTC. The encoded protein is CSAIAGGAYEQYF.

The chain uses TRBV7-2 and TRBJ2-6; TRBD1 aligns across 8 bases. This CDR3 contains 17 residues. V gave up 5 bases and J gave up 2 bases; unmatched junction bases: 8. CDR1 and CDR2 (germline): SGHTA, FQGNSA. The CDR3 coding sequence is TGTGCCAGCAGCCCCCAGACAGGGGCCCCTGGGGCCAACGTCCTGACTTTC. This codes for CASSPQTGAPGANVLTF. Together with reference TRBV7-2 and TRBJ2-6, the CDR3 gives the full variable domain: GAGVSQSPSNKVTEKGKDVELRCDPISGHTALYWYRQSLGQGLEFLIYFQGNSAPDKSGLPSDRFSAERTGGSVSTLTIQRTQQEDSAVYLCASSPQTGAPGANVLTFGAGSRLTVL.

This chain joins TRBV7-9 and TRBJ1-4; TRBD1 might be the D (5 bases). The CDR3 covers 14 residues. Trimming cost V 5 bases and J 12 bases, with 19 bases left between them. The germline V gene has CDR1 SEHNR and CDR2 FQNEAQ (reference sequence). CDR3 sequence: CASSVGQGFEELFF. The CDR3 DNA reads TGTGCCAGCAGCGTAGGTCAGGGTTTCGAAGAACTGTTTTTT.

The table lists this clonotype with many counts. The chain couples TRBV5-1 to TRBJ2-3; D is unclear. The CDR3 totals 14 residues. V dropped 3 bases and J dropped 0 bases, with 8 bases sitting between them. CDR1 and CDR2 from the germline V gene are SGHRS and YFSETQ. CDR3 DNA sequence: TGCGCCAGCAGCTCTTCTACTAGCACAGATACGCAGTATTTT. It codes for CASSSSTSTDTQYF.

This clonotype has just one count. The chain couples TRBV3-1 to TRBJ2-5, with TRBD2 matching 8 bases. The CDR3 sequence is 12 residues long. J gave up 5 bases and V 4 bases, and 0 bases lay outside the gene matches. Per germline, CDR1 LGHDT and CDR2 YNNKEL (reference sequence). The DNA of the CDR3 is TGTGCCAGCAGCCGACTAGCGGAGACCCAGTACTTC. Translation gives CASSRLAETQYF.

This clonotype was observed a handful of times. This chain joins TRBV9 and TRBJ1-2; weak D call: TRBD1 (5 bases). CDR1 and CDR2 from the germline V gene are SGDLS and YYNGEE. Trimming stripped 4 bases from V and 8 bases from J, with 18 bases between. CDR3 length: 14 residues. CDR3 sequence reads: CASSTRSGREGYTF. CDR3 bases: TGTGCCAGCAGCACCAGATCGGGGCGCGAAGGCTACACCTTC.

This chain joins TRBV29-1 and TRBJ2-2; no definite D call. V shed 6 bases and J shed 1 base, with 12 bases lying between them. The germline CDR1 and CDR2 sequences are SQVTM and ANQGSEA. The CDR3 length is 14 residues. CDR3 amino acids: CSVPGPGNTGELFF. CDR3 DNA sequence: TGCAGCGTACCTGGCCCGGGGAACACCGGGGAGCTGTTTTTT.

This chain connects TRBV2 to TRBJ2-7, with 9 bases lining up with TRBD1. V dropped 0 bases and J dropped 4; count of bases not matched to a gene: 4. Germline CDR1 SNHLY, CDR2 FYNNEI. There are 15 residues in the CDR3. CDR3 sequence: CASSEAGTGSYEQYF. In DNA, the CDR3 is TGTGCCAGCAGTGAAGCCGGGACAGGGTCGTACGAGCAGTACTTC. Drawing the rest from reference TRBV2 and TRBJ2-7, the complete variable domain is EPEVTQTPSHQVTQMGQEVILRCVPISNHLYFYWYRQILGQKVEFLVSFYNNEISEKSEIFDDQFSVERPDGSNFTLKIRSTKLEDSAMYFCASSEAGTGSYEQYFGPGTRLTVT.